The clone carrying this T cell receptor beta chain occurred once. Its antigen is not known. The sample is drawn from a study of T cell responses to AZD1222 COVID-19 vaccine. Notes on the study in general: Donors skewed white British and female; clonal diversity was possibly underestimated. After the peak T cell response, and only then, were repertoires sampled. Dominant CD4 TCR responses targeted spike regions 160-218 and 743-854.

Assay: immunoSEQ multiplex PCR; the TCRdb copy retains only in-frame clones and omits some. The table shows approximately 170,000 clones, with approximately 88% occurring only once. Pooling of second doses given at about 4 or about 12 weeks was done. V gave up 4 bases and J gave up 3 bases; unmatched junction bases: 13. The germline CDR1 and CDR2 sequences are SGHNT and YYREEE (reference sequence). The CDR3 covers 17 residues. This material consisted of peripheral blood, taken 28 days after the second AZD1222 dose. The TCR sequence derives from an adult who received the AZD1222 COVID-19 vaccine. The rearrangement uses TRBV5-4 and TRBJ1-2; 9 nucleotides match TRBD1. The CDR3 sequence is CASSRWDREDAHYGYTF. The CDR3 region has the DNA TGTGCCAGCAGCCGTTGGGACAGGGAAGACGCACACTATGGCTACACCTTC.